A single sample gave rise to the 10 T cell receptor beta chains below, sequenced in a study of blood T cell repertoires in COVID-19. Measured with immunoSEQ multiplex PCR; TCRdb has only the in-frame clones, and not every one. The data show 150,000 or so clones, over 75% seen once. Sequenced input: peripheral blood. The receptors stem from a man in his sixties with active or convalescent COVID-19.

The V and J genes are TRBV7-9 and TRBJ2-1, with TRBD2 matching 9 bases. The CDR3 is 16 residues long. Germline-derived CDR1 and CDR2 are SEHNR and FQNEAQ (reference sequence). V was pared by 5 bases and J by 6 bases, with 11 bases of the junction left unmatched. CDR3 DNA: TGTGCCAGCAGCCCCGCAGCGGGAGGACTCTCCAATGAGCAGTTCTTC. Residues: CASSPAAGGLSNEQFF.

This chain joins TRBV4-2 and TRBJ1-6; D is unclear. CDR1 LGHNA and CDR2 YNFKEQ come from the germline V gene. This CDR3 has 14 residues. V gave up 4 bases and J gave up 8 bases, with 12 bases separating them. CDR3 loop: CASSPASRDSPLHF. The CDR3 region has the DNA TGTGCCAGCAGCCCCGCCAGCCGGGATTCACCCCTCCACTTT.

The CDR3 region has the DNA TGTGCCAGCAGTTACGGACTAGCGGGCATGATTGCAGATACGCAGTATTTT. Protein sequence: CASSYGLAGMIADTQYF. This chain uses TRBV6-2 or TRBV6-3 with TRBJ2-3, with 11 positions matching TRBD2. Unmatched junction bases numbered 8, after V lost 2 bases and J lost 4 bases. The CDR3 sequence is 17 residues long. The germline gives CDR1 MNHEY, CDR2 SVGEGT.

The chain is built from TRBV15 and TRBJ2-2; 10 bases align to TRBD2. This CDR3 region has 17 residues. J lost 4 bases, V lost 1 base, and 6 bases had no gene match. Germline assignment: CDR1 LNHNV and CDR2 YYDKDF (reference sequence). CDR3 DNA sequence: TGTGCCACCAGCAGAGTCCCGGCTAGCGGGGGCACCGGGGAGCTGTTTTTT. This translates into CATSRVPASGGTGELFF.

The chain is built from TRBV2 and TRBJ2-5, with D maybe TRBD2 (6 bases). Deletions cut 8 bases from V and 5 bases from J, with 15 bases between. Germline V gives CDR1 SNHLY, CDR2 FYNNEI. The CDR3 has 13 residues. CDR3 amino acids: CASLVLAWETQYF. The CDR3 nucleotides are TGTGCCAGCCTGGTACTAGCTTGGGAGACCCAGTACTTC. The full variable domain, rest sourced from reference TRBV2 and TRBJ2-5, is EPEVTQTPSHQVTQMGQEVILRCVPISNHLYFYWYRQILGQKVEFLVSFYNNEISEKSEIFDDQFSVERPDGSNFTLKIRSTKLEDSAMYFCASLVLAWETQYFGPGTRLLVL.

This clone was detected a few times. The genes are TRBV25-1 and TRBJ1-2; possible D gene TRBD1, 6 bases. The germline gives CDR1 MGHDK, CDR2 SYGVNS. The CDR3 is 12 amino acids. Trimming removed 4 bases at V and 10 bases at J, with 13 bases between. CDR3 sequence reads: CASSANREDYTF. The CDR3 DNA reads TGTGCCAGCAGTGCCAACAGGGAAGACTACACCTTC.

This sequence joins TRBV4-2 and TRBJ2-1; 8 bases fit TRBD2. This CDR3 comprises 15 residues. The germline CDR1 and CDR2 sequences are LGHNA and YNFKEQ. J lost 5 bases, V lost 1 base, and 4 bases had no gene match. The CDR3 protein is CASSQGSGADNEQFF. In DNA form, the CDR3 reads TGTGCCAGCAGCCAAGGTAGCGGGGCCGACAATGAGCAGTTCTTC.

The chain uses TRBV21-1 and TRBJ2-7; no check of the table's D call, TRBD1, against the DNA was made. TRBV21-1 constitutes a pseudogene. The CDR3 runs 12 residues. Here the CDR3 DNA reads TGTGCCAGGAGGACAGGGGGAAACGAGCAGTACTTC. Its protein product is CARRTGGNEQYF.

The chain is built from TRBV6-5 and TRBJ1-1; D is perhaps TRBD1 (5 bases). Per the germline V gene, CDR1 is MNHEY and CDR2 is SVGAGI. V was cut by 5 bases and J by 5 bases, with 18 bases left in between. The CDR3 contains 15 residues. CDR3 sequence (DNA): TGTGCCAGCAGTCCCGAGGCTCGGGGGAAGACTGAAGCTTTCTTT. Encoded protein: CASSPEARGKTEAFF.

About this clone itself: The junction and the germline gene differ at one end; a read error may be behind it. This chain connects TRBV29-1 to TRBJ2-5; TRBD2 agrees at 13 bases. The CDR3 totals 11 residues. CDR1 is SQVTM and CDR2 is ANQGSEA in the germline V gene. For the CDR3, the DNA is TGCAGCGCCGGGACTAGCGGGATCGGGGACTTC. Protein product: CSAGTSGIGDF.